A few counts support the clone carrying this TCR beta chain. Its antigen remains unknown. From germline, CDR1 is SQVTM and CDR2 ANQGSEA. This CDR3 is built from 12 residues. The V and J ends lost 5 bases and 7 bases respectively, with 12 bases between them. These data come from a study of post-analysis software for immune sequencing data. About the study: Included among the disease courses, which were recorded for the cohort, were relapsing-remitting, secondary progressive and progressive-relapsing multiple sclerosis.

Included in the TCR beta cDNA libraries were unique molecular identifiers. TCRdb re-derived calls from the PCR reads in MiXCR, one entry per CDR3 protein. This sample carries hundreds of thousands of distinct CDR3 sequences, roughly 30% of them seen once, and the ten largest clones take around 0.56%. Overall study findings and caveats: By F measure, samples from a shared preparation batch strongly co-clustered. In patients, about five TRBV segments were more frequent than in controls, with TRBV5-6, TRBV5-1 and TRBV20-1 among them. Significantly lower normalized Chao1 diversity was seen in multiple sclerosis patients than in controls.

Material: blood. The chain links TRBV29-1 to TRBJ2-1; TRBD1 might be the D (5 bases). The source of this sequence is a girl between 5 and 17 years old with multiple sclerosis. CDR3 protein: CSVPQGLNEQFF. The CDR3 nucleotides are TGCAGCGTTCCGCAGGGTTTGAATGAGCAGTTCTTC.